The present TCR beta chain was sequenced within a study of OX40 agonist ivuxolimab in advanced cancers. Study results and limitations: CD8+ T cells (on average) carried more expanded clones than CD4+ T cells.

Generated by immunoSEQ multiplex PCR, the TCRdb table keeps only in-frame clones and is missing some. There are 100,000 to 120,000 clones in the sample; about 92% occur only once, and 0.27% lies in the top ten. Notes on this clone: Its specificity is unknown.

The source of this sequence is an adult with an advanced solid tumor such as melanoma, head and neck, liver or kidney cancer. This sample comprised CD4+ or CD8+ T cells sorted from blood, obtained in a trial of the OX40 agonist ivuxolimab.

The CDR3 here is CASSQLVAKAETQYF. The CDR3 coding sequence is TGCGCCAGCAGCCAACTCGTTGCCAAGGCGGAGACCCAGTACTTC. The chain is built from TRBV4-1 and TRBJ2-5; D gene uncertain. V lost 2 bases and J 5 bases, leaving 15 bases between the germline ends. CDR3 length equals 15 residues. Germline loops: CDR1 MGHRA, CDR2 YSYEKL.